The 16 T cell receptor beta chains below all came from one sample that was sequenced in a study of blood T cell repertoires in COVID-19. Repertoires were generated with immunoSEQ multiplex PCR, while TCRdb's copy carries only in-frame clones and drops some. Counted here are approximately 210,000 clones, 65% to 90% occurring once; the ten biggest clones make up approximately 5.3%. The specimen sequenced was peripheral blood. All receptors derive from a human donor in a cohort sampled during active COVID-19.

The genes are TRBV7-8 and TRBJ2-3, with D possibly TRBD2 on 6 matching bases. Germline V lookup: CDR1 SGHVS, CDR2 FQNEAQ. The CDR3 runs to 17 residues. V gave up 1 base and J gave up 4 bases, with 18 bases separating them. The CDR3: CASSLESSGGLADTQYF. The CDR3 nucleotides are TGTGCCAGCAGCTTAGAATCCAGCGGAGGGTTAGCAGATACGCAGTATTTT.

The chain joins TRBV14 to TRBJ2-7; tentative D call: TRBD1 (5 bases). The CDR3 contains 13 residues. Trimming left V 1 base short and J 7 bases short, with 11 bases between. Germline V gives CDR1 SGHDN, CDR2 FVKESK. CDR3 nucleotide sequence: TGTGCCAGCAGCCAAGCAGGGTCTCGGGAGCAGTACTTC. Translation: CASSQAGSREQYF. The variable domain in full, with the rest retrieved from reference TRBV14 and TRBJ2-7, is EAGVTQFPSHSVIEKGQTVTLRCDPISGHDNLYWYRRVMGKEIKFLLHFVKESKQDESGMPNNRFLAERTGGTYSTLKVQPAELEDSGVYFCASSQAGSREQYFGPGTRLTVT.

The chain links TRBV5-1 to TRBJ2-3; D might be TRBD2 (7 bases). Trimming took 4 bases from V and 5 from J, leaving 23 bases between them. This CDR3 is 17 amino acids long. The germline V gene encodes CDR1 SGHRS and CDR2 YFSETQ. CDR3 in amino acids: CASSPRRDYAGVDTQYF. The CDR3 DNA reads TGCGCCAGCAGCCCCCGCAGGGACTATGCAGGGGTAGATACGCAGTATTTT.

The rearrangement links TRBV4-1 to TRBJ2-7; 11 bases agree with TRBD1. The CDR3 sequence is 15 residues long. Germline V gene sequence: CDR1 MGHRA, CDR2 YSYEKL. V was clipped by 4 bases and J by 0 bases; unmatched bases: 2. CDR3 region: CASSRGQGASYEQYF. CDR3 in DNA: TGCGCCAGCAGCCGCGGACAGGGGGCCTCCTACGAGCAGTACTTC.

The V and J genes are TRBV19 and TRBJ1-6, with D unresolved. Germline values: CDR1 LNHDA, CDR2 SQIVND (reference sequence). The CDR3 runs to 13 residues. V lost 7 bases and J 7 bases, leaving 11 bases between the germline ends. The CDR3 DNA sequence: TGTGCCAGTACAGAGGTGGCGAATTCACCCCTCCACTTT. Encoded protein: CASTEVANSPLHF.

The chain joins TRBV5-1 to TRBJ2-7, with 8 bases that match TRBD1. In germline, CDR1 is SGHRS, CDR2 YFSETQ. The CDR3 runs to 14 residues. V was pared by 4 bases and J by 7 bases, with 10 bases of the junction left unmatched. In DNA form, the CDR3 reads TGCGCCAGCAGCCCCGGGACAGGCCCCTCTGAGCAGTACTTC. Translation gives CASSPGTGPSEQYF.

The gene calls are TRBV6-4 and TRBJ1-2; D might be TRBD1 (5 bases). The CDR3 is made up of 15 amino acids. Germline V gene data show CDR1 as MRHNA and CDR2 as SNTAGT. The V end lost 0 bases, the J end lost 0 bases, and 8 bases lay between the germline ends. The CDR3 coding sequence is TGTGCCAGCAGTGACTCCCCAGGGACTAACTATGGCTACACCTTC. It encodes CASSDSPGTNYGYTF.

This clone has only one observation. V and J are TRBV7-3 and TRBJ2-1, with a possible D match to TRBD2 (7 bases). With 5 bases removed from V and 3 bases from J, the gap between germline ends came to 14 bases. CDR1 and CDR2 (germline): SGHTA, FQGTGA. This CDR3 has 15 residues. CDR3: CASSPGGGGYNEQFF. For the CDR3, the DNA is TGTGCCAGCAGCCCGGGGGGCGGCGGCTACAATGAGCAGTTCTTC. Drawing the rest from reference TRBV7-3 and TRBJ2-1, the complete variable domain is GAGVSQTPSNKVTEKGKYVELRCDPISGHTALYWYRQSLGQGPEFLIYFQGTGAADDSGLPNDRFFAVRPEGSVSTLKIQRTERGDSAVYLCASSPGGGGYNEQFFGPGTRLTVL.

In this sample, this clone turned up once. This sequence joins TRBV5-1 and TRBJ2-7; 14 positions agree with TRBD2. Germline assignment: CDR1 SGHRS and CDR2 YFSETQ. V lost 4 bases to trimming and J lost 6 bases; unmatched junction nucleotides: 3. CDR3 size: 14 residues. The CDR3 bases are TGCGCCAGCAGCGCGGGACTAGCGGGAGCCGAGCAGTACTTC. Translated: CASSAGLAGAEQYF.

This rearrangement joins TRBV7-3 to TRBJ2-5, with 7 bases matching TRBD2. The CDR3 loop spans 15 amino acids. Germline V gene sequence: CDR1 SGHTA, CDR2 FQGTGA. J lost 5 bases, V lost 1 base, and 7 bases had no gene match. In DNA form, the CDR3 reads TGTGCCAGCAGCTTAAGGCCGACTAGCCTTGAGACCCAGTACTTC. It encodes CASSLRPTSLETQYF.

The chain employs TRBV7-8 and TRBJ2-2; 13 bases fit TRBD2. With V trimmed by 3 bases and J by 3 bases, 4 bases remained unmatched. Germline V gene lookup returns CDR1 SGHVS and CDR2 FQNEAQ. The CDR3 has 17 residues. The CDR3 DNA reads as TGTGCCAGCAGCTTTCCGACTAGCGGGAGGTACACCGGGGAGCTGTTTTTT. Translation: CASSFPTSGRYTGELFF.

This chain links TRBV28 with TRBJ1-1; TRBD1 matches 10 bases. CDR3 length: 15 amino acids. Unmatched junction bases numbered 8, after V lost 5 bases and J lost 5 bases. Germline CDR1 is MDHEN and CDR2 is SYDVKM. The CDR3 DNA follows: TGTGCCAGCAGTCCCCGGGGACAGGGGCGAACTGAAGCTTTCTTT. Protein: CASSPRGQGRTEAFF.

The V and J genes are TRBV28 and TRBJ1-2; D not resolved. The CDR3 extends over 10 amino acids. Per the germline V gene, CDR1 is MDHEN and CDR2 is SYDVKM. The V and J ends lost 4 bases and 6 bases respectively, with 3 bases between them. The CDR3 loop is CASSSDGYTF. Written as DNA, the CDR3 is TGTGCCAGCAGTTCCGATGGCTACACCTTC.

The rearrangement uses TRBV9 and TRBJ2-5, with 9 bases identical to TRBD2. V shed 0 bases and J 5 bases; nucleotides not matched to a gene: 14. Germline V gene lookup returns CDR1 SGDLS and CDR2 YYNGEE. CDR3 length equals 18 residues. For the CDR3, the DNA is TGTGCCAGCAGCGTAGCTATTGGGATAGCGGGAGACGCTGAGACCCAGTACTTC. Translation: CASSVAIGIAGDAETQYF.

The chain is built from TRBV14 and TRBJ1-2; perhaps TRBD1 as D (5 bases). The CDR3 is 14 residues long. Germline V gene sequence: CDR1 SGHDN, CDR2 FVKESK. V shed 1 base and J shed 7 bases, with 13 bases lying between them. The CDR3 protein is CASSQGAGWSGYTF. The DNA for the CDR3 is TGTGCCAGCAGCCAAGGGGCAGGGTGGAGTGGCTACACCTTC.

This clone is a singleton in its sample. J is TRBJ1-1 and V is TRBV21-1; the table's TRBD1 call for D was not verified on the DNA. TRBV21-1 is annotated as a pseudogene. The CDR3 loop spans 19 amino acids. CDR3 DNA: TGTGCCAGCAGCTCCCGGTGCCGACAGGGGAGTAAGAGGGGGACTGAAGCTTTCTTT. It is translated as CASSSRCRQGSKRGTEAFF.